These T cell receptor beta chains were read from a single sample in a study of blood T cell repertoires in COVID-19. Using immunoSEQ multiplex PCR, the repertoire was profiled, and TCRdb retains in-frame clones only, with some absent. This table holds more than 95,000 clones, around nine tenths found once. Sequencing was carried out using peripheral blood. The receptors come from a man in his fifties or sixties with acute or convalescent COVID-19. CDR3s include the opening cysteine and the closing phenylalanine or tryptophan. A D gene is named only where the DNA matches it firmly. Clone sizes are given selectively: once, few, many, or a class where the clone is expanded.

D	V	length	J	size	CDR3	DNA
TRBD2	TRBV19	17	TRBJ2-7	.	CASRRNPGTSAPYEQYF	TGTGCCAGTAGACGCAACCCCGGGACTAGCGCGCCCTACGAGCAGTACTTC
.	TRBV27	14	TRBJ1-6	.	CASRNRNYNSPLHF	TGTGCCAGCCGAAACAGGAACTATAATTCACCCCTCCACTTT
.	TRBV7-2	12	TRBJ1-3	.	CASQYSGNTIYF	TGTGCCTCTCAGTACTCTGGAAACACCATATATTTT
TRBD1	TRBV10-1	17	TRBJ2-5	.	CASSEPRTGEGGETQYF	TGCGCCAGCAGTGAGCCCAGGACAGGGGAAGGGGGGGAGACCCAGTACTTC
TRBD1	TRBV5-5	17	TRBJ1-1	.	CASSLVPGQGPDTEAFF	TGTGCCAGCAGCCTAGTCCCGGGACAGGGTCCGGACACTGAAGCTTTCTTT
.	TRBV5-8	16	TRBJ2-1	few	CASSLGQLSSYNEQFF	TGTGCCAGCAGCTTGGGACAGTTAAGCTCCTACAATGAGCAGTTCTTC
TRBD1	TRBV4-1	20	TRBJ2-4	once	CASSQQAGTGDFLAKNIQYF	TGCGCCAGCAGCCAACAAGCCGGGACAGGGGATTTCTTAGCCAAAAACATTCAGTACTTC
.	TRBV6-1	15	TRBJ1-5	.	CASSEAGGQSQPQHF	TGTGCCAGCAGTGAAGCAGGTGGACAGTCTCAGCCCCAGCATTTT
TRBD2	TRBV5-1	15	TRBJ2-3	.	CASSSPAGGTDTQYF	TGCGCCAGCAGCTCGCCAGCGGGAGGTACAGATACGCAGTATTTT
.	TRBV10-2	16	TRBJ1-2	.	CASSESGGGSAFGYTF	TGCGCCAGCAGTGAGTCCGGCGGGGGCAGCGCCTTTGGCTACACCTTC
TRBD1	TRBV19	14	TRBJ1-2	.	CASSPQGAGWGYTF	TGTGCCAGTAGCCCCCAGGGGGCCGGCTGGGGCTACACCTTC
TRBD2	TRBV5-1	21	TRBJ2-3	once	CASSLAGAGTSGDTGTDTQYF	TGCGCCAGCAGCTTGGCCGGGGCGGGGACTAGCGGAGACACTGGCACAGATACGCAGTATTTT
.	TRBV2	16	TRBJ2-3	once	CARGQGTTSSTDTQYF	TGTGCCAGGGGCCAGGGGACAACGTCTAGCACAGATACGCAGTATTTT
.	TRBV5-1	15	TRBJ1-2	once	CASSPDGSRGYGYTF	TGCGCCAGCAGTCCTGACGGCAGTCGAGGCTATGGCTACACCTTC
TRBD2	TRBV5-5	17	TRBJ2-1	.	CASSLDKLAGGGNEQFF	TGTGCCAGCAGCTTGGATAAACTAGCGGGAGGTGGCAATGAGCAGTTCTTC
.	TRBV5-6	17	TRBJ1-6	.	CASSLMQARFYNSPLHF	TGTGCCAGCAGCTTGATGCAGGCTCGGTTCTATAATTCACCCCTCCACTTT
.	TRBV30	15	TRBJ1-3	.	CAWSENTSSGNTIYF	TGTGCCTGGAGTGAGAACACTAGCTCTGGAAACACCATATATTTT
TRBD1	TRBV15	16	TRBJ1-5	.	CATSRDRSYSNQPQHF	TGTGCCACCAGCAGGGACAGGTCCTATAGCAATCAGCCCCAGCATTTT
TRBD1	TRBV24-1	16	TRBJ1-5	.	CATSARDRGRNQPQHF	TGTGCCACCAGCGCCCGGGACAGGGGACGCAATCAGCCCCAGCATTTT
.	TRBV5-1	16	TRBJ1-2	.	CASSLEFGRTGGGYTF	TGCGCCAGCAGCTTGGAGTTCGGACGAACCGGAGGGGGCTACACCTTC
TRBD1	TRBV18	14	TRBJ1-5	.	CASSPNRGEQPQHF	TGTGCCAGCTCACCAAACAGGGGTGAACAGCCCCAGCATTTT
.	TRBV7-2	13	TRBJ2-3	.	CASSPLGGDTQYF	TGTGCCAGCAGCCCCCTTGGGGGGGATACGCAGTATTTT
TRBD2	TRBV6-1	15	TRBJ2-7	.	CASSEVAGTGGEQYF	TGTGCCAGCAGTGAAGTAGCGGGAACGGGCGGCGAGCAGTACTTC
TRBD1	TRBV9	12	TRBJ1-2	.	CASNQGAMGYTF	TGTGCCAGCAATCAGGGGGCAATGGGCTACACCTTC
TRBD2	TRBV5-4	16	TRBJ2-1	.	CASSLIAGGPIGEQFF	TGTGCCAGCAGCTTGATCGCGGGAGGGCCTATTGGTGAGCAGTTCTTC
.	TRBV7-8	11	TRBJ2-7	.	CASSSIYEQYF	TGTGCCAGCAGCTCCATCTACGAGCAGTACTTC
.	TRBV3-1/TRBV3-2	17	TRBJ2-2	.	CASSQDRGYSNTGELFF	TGTGCCAGCAGCCAAGATAGGGGATATTCGAACACCGGGGAGCTGTTTTTT
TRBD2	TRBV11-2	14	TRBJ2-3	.	CASSLDLAADTQYF	TGTGCCAGCAGCTTAGATCTAGCGGCAGATACGCAGTATTTT
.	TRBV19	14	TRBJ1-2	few	CASSTGGALLGYTF	TGTGCCAGTAGTACGGGGGGAGCCTTACTCGGCTACACCTTC
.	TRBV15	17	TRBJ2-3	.	CATSRAPDRLYTDTQYF	TGTGCCACCAGCAGAGCCCCAGACAGACTTTACACAGATACGCAGTATTTT